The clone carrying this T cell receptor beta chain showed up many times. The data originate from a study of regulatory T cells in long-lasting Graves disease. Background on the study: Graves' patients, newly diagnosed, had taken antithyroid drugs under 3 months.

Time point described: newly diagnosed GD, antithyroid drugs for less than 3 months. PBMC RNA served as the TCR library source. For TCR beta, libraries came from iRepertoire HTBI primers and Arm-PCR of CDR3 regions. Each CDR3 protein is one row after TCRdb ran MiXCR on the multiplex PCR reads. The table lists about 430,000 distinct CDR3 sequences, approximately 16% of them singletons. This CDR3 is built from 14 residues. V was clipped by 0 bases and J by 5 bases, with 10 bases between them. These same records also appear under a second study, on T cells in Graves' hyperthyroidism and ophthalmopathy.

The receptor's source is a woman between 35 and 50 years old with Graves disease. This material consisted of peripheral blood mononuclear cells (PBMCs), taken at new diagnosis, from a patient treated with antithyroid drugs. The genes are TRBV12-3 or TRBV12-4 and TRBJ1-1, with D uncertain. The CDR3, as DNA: TGTGCCAGCAGTTTAGCGAGGAGGGTAACTGAAGCTTTCTTT. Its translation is CASSLARRVTEAFF.